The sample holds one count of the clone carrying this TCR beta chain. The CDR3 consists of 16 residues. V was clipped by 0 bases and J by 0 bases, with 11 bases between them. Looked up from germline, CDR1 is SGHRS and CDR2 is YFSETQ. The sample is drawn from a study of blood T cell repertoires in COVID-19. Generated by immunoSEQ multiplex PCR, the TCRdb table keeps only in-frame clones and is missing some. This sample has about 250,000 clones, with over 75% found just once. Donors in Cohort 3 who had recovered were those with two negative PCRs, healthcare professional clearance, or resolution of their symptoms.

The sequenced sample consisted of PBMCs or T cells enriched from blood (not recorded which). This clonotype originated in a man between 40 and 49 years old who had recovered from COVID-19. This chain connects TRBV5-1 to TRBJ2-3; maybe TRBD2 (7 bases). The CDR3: CASSLGRGASTDTQYF. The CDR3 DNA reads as TGCGCCAGCAGCTTGGGACGGGGGGCCAGCACAGATACGCAGTATTTT.